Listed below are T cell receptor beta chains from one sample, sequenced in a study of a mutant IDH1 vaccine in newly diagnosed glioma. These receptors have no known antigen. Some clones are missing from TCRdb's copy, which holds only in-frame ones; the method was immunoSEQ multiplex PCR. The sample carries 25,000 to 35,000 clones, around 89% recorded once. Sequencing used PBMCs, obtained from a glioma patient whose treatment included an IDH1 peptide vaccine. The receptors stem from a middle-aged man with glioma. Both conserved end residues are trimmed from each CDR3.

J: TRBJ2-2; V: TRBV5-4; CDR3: ASSRGTSNTGELF
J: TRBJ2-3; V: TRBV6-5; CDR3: ASSYLDRGTDTQY
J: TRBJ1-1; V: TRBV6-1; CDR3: ASSVDTNTEAF
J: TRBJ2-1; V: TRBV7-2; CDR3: ASSPDRAYNEQF
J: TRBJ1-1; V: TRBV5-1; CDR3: ASSLAGSEAF
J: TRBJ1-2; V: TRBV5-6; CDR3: ASSPTGGGYGYT
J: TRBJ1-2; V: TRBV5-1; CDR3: ASSLSAMQDGGYT
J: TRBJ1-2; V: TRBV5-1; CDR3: ASSPEQGTLGGYT
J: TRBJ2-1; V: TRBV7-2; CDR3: ASSYNPGGEQF
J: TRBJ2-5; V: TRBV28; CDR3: ASSLGVQETQY
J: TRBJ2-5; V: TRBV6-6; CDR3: ASSSLAGGLETQY
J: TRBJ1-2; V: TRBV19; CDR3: ASSREADNYGYT
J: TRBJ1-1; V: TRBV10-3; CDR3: AISETFRTEAF
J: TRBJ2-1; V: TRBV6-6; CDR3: ASSPNRGHDNEQF
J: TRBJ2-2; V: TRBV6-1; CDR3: ASSGSTGPGTGELF
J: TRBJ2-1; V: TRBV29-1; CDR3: SVEIGVRTVRDREQF
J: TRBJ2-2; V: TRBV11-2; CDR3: ASSLVTSNTGELF
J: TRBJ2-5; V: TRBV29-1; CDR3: SVSRAQETQY
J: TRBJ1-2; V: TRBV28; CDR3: ASRLSQGFNGYT
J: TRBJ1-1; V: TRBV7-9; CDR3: ASSPRRISNTEAF
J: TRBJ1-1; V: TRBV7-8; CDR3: ASSPSRVAPTTEAF
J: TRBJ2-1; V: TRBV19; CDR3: ASSIPSGSRNEQF
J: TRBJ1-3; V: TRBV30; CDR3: AWRETGSSGNTIY
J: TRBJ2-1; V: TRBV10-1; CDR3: ASSINLAGGHEQF
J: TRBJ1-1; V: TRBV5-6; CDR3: ASTLGGENTEAF